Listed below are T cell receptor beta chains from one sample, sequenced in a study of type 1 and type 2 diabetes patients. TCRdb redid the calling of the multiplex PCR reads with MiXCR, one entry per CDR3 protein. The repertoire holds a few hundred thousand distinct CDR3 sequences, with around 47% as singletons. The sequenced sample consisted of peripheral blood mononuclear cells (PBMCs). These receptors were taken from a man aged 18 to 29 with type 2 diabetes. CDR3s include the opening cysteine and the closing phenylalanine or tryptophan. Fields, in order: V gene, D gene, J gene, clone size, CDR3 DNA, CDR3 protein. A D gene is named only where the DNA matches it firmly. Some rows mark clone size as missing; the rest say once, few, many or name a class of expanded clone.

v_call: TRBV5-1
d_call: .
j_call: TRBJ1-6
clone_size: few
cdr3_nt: TGCGCCAGCAGCTTGGGACGCGGTGGGGACCTCGGGCTTGCCCTCCACTTT
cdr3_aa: CASSLGRGGDLGLALHF

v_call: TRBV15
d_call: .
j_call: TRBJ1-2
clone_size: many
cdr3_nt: TGTGCCACCAGCAGAGGCCTAGACAGCCGAAACTATGGCTACACCTTC
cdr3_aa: CATSRGLDSRNYGYTF

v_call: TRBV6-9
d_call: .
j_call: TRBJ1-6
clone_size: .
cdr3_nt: TGTGCCAGCAGTCCGCGACAGCAATATAATTCACCCCTCCACTTT
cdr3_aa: CASSPRQQYNSPLHF

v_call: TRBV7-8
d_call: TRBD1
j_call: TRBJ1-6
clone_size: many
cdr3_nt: TGTGCCAGCAGCTTAGTGGACAGGGGCAATTCACCCCTCCACTTT
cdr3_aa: CASSLVDRGNSPLHF

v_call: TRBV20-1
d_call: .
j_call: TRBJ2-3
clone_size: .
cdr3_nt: TGCAGTGCTAGAGATCCCCTAGCGCTCAGCACAGATACGCAGTATTTT
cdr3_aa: CSARDPLALSTDTQYF

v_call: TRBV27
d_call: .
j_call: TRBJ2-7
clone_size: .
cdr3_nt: TGTGCCAGCAGTGTAGCCCTTGGACAGACCTACGAGCAGTACTTC
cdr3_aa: CASSVALGQTYEQYF

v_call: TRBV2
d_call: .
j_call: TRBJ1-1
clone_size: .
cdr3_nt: TGTGCCAGCAGTGGGACAGCTAGGGTTGCTGAAGCTTTCTTT
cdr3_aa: CASSGTARVAEAFF

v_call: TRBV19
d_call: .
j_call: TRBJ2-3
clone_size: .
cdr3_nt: TGTGCCAGTAGTATGGGGCGAATACTCACAGATACGCAGTATTTT
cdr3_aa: CASSMGRILTDTQYF

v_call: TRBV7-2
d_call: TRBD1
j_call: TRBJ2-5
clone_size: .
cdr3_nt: TGTGCCAGTTCTACAGGGGGCTACCAAGAGACCCAGTACTTC
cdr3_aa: CASSTGGYQETQYF

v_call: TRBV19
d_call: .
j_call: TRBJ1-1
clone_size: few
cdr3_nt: TGTGCCAGTCCCAACCCCAGGAACACTGAAGCTTTCTTT
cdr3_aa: CASPNPRNTEAFF

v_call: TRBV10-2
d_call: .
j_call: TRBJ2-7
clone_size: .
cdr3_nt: TGCGCCAGCAGTGTTCAGGTTACTTACGAGCAGTACTTC
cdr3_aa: CASSVQVTYEQYF

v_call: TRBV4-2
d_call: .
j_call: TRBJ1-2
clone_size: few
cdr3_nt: TGTGCCAGCAGCCAAGGGCAGTTAGAGACCCTTTATGGCTACACCTTC
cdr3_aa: CASSQGQLETLYGYTF

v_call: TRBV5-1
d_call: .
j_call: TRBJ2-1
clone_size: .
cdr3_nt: TGCGCCAGCAACGACGTCTACAATGAGCAGTTCTTC
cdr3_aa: CASNDVYNEQFF

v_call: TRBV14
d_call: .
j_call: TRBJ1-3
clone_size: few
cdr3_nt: TGTGCCAGCAGCCAAGTACCGCGGAGCTCTGGAAACACCATATATTTT
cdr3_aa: CASSQVPRSSGNTIYF

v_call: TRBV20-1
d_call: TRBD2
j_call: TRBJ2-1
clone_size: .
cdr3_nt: TGCAGCGCTACTAGCGGGAGGGCCCATGAGCAGTTCTTC
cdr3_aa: CSATSGRAHEQFF

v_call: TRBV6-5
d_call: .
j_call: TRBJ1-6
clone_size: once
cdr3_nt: TGTGCCAGCAGTATCGAGACGGGTGATTCACCCCTCCACTTT
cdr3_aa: CASSIETGDSPLHF

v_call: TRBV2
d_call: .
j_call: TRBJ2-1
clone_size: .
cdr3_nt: TGTGCCAGCGTTCGTTTGGCCGAGCAGTTCTTC
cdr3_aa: CASVRLAEQFF

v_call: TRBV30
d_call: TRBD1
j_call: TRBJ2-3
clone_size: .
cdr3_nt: TGTGCCTGGACCCGACAGGGTCCAGATACGCAGTATTTT
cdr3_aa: CAWTRQGPDTQYF

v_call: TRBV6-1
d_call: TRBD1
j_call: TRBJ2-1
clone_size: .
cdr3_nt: TGTGCCAGCAGTGAACCGGGACAGGGGGGAAATGAGCAGTTCTTC
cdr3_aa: CASSEPGQGGNEQFF

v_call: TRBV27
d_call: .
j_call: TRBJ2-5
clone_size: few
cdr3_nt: TGTGCCAGCAGTTTCGACTGGGGAGAGACCCAGTACTTC
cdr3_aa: CASSFDWGETQYF

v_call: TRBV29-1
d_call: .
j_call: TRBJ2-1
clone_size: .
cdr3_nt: TGCAGCGGGCAGGCTTCCTACGATGAGCAGTTCTTC
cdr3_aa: CSGQASYDEQFF

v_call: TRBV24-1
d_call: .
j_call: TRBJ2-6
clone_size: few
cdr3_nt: TGTGCCACCAGTGATTCCATTGGCGCGGGCATTGGGGCCAACGTCCTGACTTTC
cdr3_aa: CATSDSIGAGIGANVLTF

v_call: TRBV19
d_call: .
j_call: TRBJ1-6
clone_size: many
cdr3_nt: TGTGCCAGTAAGGCCACCCAGAGCTCCTATAATTCACCCCTCCACTTT
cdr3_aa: CASKATQSSYNSPLHF

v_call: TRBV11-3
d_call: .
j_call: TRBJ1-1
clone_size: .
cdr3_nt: TGTGCCAGCAGTCCAGAACAGAACACTGAAGCTTTCTTT
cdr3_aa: CASSPEQNTEAFF

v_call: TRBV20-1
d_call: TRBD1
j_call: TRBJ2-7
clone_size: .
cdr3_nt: TGCAGTGTTATGCTCAGGGGGCCCTCCTACGAGCAGTACTTC
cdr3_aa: CSVMLRGPSYEQYF

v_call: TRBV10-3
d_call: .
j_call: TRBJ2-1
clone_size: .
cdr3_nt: TGTGCCATCAGTGATCCGTGGGCGGGCGGTGGAGATGAGCAGTTCTTC
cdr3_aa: CAISDPWAGGGDEQFF

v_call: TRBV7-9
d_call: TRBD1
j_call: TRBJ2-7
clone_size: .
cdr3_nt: TGTGCCAGCAGCTACCAGGGACAGGGGTCCTACGAGCAGTACTTC
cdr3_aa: CASSYQGQGSYEQYF

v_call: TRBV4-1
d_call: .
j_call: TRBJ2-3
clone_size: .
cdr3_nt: TGCGCCAGCAGCCAAGGGAATAGCGAGGTGGATACGCAGTATTTT
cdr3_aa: CASSQGNSEVDTQYF

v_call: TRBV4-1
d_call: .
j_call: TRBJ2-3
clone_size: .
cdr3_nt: TGCGCCAGCAACTTTCGAGGGCCTCGCACAGATACGCAGTATTTT
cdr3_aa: CASNFRGPRTDTQYF